These 21 T cell receptor beta chains originate from one sample sequenced in a study of Ad26.COV2.S vaccination and SARS-CoV-2 variants. Clones were sequenced by immunoSEQ multiplex PCR, and TCRdb holds only the in-frame ones, with some missing. The sample has around 350,000 clones; 80% to 90% are singletons. Documented treatment: around 19 received Ad26.COV2.S at low or high dose, single or two shots; about 5 received placebo; per-sample allocation not given. On day 63 after the first injection, vaccine and placebo recipients gave samples. Sequencing was performed on peripheral blood, taken in a trial of Ad26.COV2.S vaccine versus placebo. These receptors originate from a person between 18 and 59 years old who received the Ad26.COV2.S COVID-19 vaccine or a placebo.

V is TRBV5-1 and J is TRBJ2-7; D gene unclear. Deletions cut 4 bases from V and 3 bases from J, with 5 bases between. The CDR3 spans 11 residues. Looked up from germline, CDR1 is SGHRS and CDR2 is YFSETQ. The chain's CDR3 is CASSGNYEQYF. For the CDR3, the DNA is TGCGCCAGCAGCGGCAACTACGAGCAGTACTTC. The complete variable domain, with remaining parts taken from reference TRBV5-1 and TRBJ2-7, reads KAGVTQTPRYLIKTRGQQVTLSCSPISGHRSVSWYQQTPGQGLQFLFEYFSETQRNKGNFPGRFSGRQFSNSRSEMNVSTLELGDSALYLCASSGNYEQYFGPGTRLTVT.

This clone was observed once. The genes are TRBV15 and TRBJ2-5; D remains ambiguous. Trimming pared 3 bases from V and 5 bases from J, leaving 19 bases between. The CDR3 is 16 amino acids. Germline V gene data show CDR1 as LNHNV and CDR2 as YYDKDF (reference sequence). The CDR3 sequence: CATSSPRVALGETQYF. The CDR3 bases are TGTGCCACCAGCAGCCCACGCGTAGCCCTTGGGGAGACCCAGTACTTC.

This clone has more than one count but fewer than ten. This chain connects TRBV12-3 or TRBV12-4 to TRBJ1-1, with 7 bases lining up with TRBD1. This CDR3 is built from 13 residues. The junction had 6 bases not matched to a gene; V was cut back by 6 bases and J by 5 bases. The CDR3 protein is CASRLQGVTEAFF. The CDR3 DNA sequence: TGTGCCAGCAGACTTCAGGGGGTGACTGAAGCTTTCTTT.

This clone was picked up one time. This sequence joins TRBV5-4 and TRBJ2-1, with 7 bases fitting TRBD2. CDR3 length equals 16 residues. Trimming removed 3 bases from V and 6 bases from J; junction bases left unmatched: 12. The germline V gene has CDR1 SGHNT and CDR2 YYREEE (reference sequence). CDR3 sequence (DNA): TGTGCCAGCAGCTCATTGCCCCAGCGGGGTCTCAATGAGCAGTTCTTC. This gives the protein CASSSLPQRGLNEQFF.

This sequence joins TRBV11-2 and TRBJ2-5, with unresolved D. Deletions cut 2 bases from V and 1 base from J, with 5 bases between. Germline CDR1 and CDR2: SGHAT and FQNNGV. The length of the CDR3 is 13 residues. CDR3 bases: TGTGCCAGCAGCTTACCCAGCCAAGAGACCCAGTACTTC. Translation gives CASSLPSQETQYF.

This sequence joins TRBV19 and TRBJ2-1; 14 bases are a match to TRBD2. Germline CDR1 is LNHDA and CDR2 is SQIVND (reference sequence). Germline trimming cut 9 bases from V and 10 bases from J; bases unmatched to any gene: 8. CDR3 size: 14 residues. In nucleotides, the CDR3 is TGTGCCAGCGCACAACGGACTAGCGGGGGGGAGCAGTTCTTC. This encodes CASAQRTSGGEQFF. Full variable domain (remainder filled in from reference TRBV19 and TRBJ2-1): DGGITQSPKYLFRKEGQNVTLSCEQNLNHDAMYWYRQDPGQGLRLIYYSQIVNDFQKGDIAEGYSVSREKKESFPLTVTSAQKNPTAFYLCASAQRTSGGEQFFGPGTRLTVL.

The chain couples TRBV19 to TRBJ2-7; 9 bases match TRBD1. Trimming at V came to 5 bases and at J to 4 bases, leaving 9 bases not matched to a gene. The CDR3 has 15 amino acids. Germline lookup yields CDR1 LNHDA and CDR2 SQIVND (reference sequence). CDR3 DNA sequence: TGTGCCAGTAGTGAGAGGACAGGGGAAGGGTACGAGCAGTACTTC. Its protein is CASSERTGEGYEQYF.

The chain has TRBV27 and TRBJ2-2; D gene uncertain. V lost 8 bases to trimming and J lost 14 bases, with 18 bases between them. Germline V gene data show CDR1 as MNHEY and CDR2 as SMNVEV (reference sequence). The CDR3 covers 12 residues. In nucleotides, the CDR3 is TGTGCCAGCCGGCGTGGGCTACCGAGCCTGTTTTTT. The encoded protein is CASRRGLPSLFF.

The chain uses TRBV2 and TRBJ2-3; 11 nucleotides match TRBD2. The V and J ends lost 6 bases and 2 bases, in that order; junction bases with no gene match: 10. Germline CDR1 is SNHLY and CDR2 is FYNNEI. The CDR3 extends over 17 amino acids. Here the CDR3 DNA reads TGTGCCAGCAGAAAGGCCGCTAGCGGGGGGTTCACAGATACGCAGTATTTT. Its protein product is CASRKAASGGFTDTQYF.

The chain has TRBV6-2 or TRBV6-3 and TRBJ2-1; TRBD2 matches 11 bases. The length of the CDR3 is 18 residues. The germline V gene encodes CDR1 MNHEY and CDR2 SVGEGT. V lost 2 bases and J lost 6; bases outside the gene matches: 12. This chain's CDR3 is CASSYAGSGRAISNEQFF. CDR3 coding DNA: TGTGCCAGCAGTTACGCCGGTAGCGGGAGGGCCATTAGCAATGAGCAGTTCTTC.

About this clone: Compared with germline, one end of the junction differs, possibly owing to a read error. This chain joins TRBV6-7 and TRBJ2-7; D remains ambiguous. TRBV6-7 is sorted into the ORF group, with uncertain function. The CDR3 consists of 10 residues. This CDR3 reads CASSYSHEKF. CDR3 DNA: TGTGCCAGCAGTTACTCCCACGAGAAATTC.

The chain links TRBV2 to TRBJ2-7, with a weak D call TRBD1 (6 bases). V was shortened by 7 bases and J by 2 bases, with 15 bases between the two germline ends. Per the germline V gene, CDR1 is SNHLY and CDR2 is FYNNEI. The CDR3 has 14 amino acids. This CDR3 reads CASKADRAPYEQYF. In DNA, the CDR3 is TGTGCCAGCAAAGCGGACAGAGCACCCTACGAGCAGTACTTC.

This chain connects TRBV18 to TRBJ2-7, with D hard to call. Germline V gene sequence: CDR1 KGHSH, CDR2 LQKENI. This CDR3 has 19 amino acids. With 0 bases removed from V and 1 base from J, the gap between germline ends came to 22 bases. CDR3 protein: CASSPPMPDNFAFSYEQYF. CDR3 sequence (DNA): TGTGCCAGCTCACCACCGATGCCAGATAACTTTGCTTTTTCCTACGAGCAGTACTTC.

The chain links TRBV30 to TRBJ1-5; D may be TRBD1 (5 bases). The CDR3 loop spans 17 amino acids. V was clipped by 1 base and J by 4 bases, with 20 bases between them. CDR1 is GTSNPN, CDR2 SVGIG, per germline (reference sequence). CDR3 region: CAWSEARGGFGNQPQHF. The CDR3, as DNA: TGTGCCTGGAGTGAGGCGAGGGGAGGCTTTGGGAATCAGCCCCAGCATTTT.

V is TRBV6-5 and J is TRBJ2-7; 8 nucleotides align to TRBD1. The ends lost 6 bases at V and 3 bases at J; junction bases unmatched: 10. This CDR3 has 15 amino acids. Germline-derived CDR1 and CDR2 are MNHEY and SVGAGI. CDR3 DNA: TGTGCCAGCAGACCGGACAGGGCGTTACTCTACGAGCAGTACTTC. It is translated as CASRPDRALLYEQYF.

The V gene is TRBV27, the J gene TRBJ1-1; 9 positions match TRBD1. The V and J ends lost 8 bases and 10 bases, in that order; junction bases with no gene match: 23. Germline V gene lookup returns CDR1 MNHEY and CDR2 SMNVEV (reference sequence). The CDR3 consists of 17 residues. The CDR3 region is CASRGPGQGISGIGAFF. CDR3 sequence (DNA): TGTGCCAGCCGCGGACCGGGACAGGGTATATCTGGGATAGGAGCTTTCTTT.

The CDR3 bases are TGTGCCAGCAGTTCCGGGACAGGGGGCGCATCCGATACGCAGTATTTT. Amino acids: CASSSGTGGASDTQYF. The chain couples TRBV27 to TRBJ2-3; TRBD1 matches at 12 bases. CDR1 is MNHEY, CDR2 SMNVEV, per germline (reference sequence). The V and J ends lost 4 bases and 6 bases, in that order; junction bases with no gene match: 8. This CDR3 is 16 amino acids long.

This clone has just one count. The chain recombines TRBV19 with TRBJ1-2; TRBD1 aligns across 7 bases. V lost 6 bases, J lost 0 bases, and 4 bases stayed unmatched. From germline, CDR1 is LNHDA and CDR2 SQIVND (reference sequence). CDR3 length: 14 residues. The CDR3 loop is CASRGQPTNYGYTF. CDR3 nucleotides: TGTGCCAGTAGGGGACAGCCCACTAACTATGGCTACACCTTC.

The genes are TRBV10-3 and TRBJ1-1, with no clear D. CDR1 and CDR2 from the germline V gene are ENHRY and SYGVKD. V dropped 3 bases and J dropped 1 base, with 9 bases sitting between them. The CDR3 is 14 residues long. DNA for the CDR3: TGTGCCATCAGTGATGGGTCACGGAACACTGAAGCTTTCTTT. Translated, it gives CAISDGSRNTEAFF.

This clone has only one observation. This chain joins TRBV9 and TRBJ2-7, with 11 bases matching TRBD2. The CDR3 runs to 14 residues. Unmatched junction bases numbered 2, after V lost 4 bases and J lost 2 bases. The germline gives CDR1 SGDLS, CDR2 YYNGEE. Here the CDR3 DNA reads TGTGCCAGCAGCCGACTAGCGGGGCCCTACGAGCAGTACTTC. Protein: CASSRLAGPYEQYF.

The rearrangement joins TRBV4-1 to TRBJ1-3, with TRBD1 as a possible D gene (6 bases). Germline V CDR1 and CDR2: MGHRA, YSYEKL. This CDR3 is 16 amino acids long. V dropped 1 base and J dropped 2 bases, with 12 bases sitting between them. The CDR3 spells CASSQVQGQTGNTIYF. The CDR3 nucleotides are TGCGCCAGCAGCCAAGTCCAGGGGCAAACTGGAAACACCATATATTTT.